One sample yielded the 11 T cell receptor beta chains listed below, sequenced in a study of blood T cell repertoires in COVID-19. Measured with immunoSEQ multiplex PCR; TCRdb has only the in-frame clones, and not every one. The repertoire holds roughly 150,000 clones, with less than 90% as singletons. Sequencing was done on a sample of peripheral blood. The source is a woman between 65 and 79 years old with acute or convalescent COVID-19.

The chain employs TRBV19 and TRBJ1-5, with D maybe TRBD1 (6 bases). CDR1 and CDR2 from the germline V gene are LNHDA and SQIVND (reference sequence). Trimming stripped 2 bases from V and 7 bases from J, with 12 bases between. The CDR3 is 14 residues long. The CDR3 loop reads CASSIYRVAQPQHF. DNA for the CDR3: TGTGCCAGTAGTATATACAGGGTAGCACAGCCCCAGCATTTT.

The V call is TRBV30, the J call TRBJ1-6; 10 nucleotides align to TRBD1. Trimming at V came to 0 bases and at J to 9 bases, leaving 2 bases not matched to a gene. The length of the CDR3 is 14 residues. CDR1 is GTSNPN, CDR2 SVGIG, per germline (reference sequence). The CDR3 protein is CAWSVGQGFSPLHF. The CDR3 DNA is TGTGCCTGGAGTGTGGGACAGGGGTTTTCACCCCTCCACTTT.

CDR3 DNA: TGTGCCAGCAGTTTAGGGGGGGGAATAACCTACGAGCAGTACTTC. Its translation is CASSLGGGITYEQYF. This chain links TRBV28 with TRBJ2-7, with 7 bases identical to TRBD2. CDR1 is MDHEN and CDR2 is SYDVKM in the germline V gene. The CDR3 extends over 15 amino acids. Losses at the gene ends were 2 bases for V and 2 bases for J; bases not matched to a gene: 6.

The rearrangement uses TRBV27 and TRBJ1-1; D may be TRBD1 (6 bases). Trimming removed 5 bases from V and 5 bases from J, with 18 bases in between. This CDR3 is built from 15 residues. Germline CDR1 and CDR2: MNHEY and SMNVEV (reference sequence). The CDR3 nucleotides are TGTGCCAGCAGTATACAGGGTGGTTTTAAGACTGAAGCTTTCTTT. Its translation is CASSIQGGFKTEAFF.

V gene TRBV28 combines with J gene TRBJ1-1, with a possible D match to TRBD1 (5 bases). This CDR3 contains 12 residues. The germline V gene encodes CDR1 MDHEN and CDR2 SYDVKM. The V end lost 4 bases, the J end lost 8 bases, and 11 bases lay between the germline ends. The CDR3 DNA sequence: TGTGCCAGCAGTTCAGGGCTCGGCGAAGCTTTCTTT. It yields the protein CASSSGLGEAFF.

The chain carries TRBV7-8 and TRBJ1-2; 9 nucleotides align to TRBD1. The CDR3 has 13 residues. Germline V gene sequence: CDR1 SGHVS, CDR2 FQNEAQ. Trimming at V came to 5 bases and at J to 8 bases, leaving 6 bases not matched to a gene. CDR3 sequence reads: CASSRDRDGGYTF. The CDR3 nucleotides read TGTGCCAGCAGCCGGGACAGGGATGGGGGCTACACCTTC.

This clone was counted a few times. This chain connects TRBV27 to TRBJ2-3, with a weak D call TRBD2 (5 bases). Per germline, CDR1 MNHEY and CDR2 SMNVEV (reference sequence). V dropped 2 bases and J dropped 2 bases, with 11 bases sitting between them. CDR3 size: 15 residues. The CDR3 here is CASSLAGSYTDTQYF. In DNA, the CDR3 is TGTGCCAGCAGTTTAGCGGGTTCTTACACAGATACGCAGTATTTT.

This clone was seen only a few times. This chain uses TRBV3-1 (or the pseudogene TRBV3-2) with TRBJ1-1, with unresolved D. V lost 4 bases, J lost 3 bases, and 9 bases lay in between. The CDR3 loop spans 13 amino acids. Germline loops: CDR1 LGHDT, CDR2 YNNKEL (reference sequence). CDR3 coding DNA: TGTGCCAGCAGCCCCCTCGGGGACACTGAAGCTTTCTTT. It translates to CASSPLGDTEAFF.

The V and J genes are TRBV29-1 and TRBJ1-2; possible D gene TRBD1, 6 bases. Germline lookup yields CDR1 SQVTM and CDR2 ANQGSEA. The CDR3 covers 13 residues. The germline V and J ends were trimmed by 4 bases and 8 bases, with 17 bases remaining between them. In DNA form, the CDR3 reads TGCAGCGTTGGAAGGCAGGGGTTCGTCGGCTACACCTTC. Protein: CSVGRQGFVGYTF.

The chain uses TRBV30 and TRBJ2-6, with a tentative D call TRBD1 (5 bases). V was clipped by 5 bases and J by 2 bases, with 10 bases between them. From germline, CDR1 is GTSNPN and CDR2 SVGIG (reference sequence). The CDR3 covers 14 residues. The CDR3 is CAWARAAGANVLTF. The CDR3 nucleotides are TGTGCCTGGGCCAGGGCAGCTGGGGCCAACGTCCTGACTTTC.

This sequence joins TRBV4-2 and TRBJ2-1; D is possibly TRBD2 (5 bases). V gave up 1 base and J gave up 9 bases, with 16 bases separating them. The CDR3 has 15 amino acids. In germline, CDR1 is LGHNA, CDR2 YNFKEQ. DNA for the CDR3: TGTGCCAGCAGCCAAGTCGGGATCCTCTCCCTTGAGCAGTTCTTC. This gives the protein CASSQVGILSLEQFF.